One and the same sample provided the 22 T cell receptor beta chains below, sequenced in a study of cytomegalovirus exposure and HLA in healthy donors. The PCR was carried out with 60 Vbeta primers and 13 Jbeta primers. Generated by immunoSEQ multiplex PCR, the TCRdb table keeps only in-frame clones and is missing some. This repertoire shows 120,000 to 150,000 clones, over 60% found once; its top ten account for 1% to 1.5%. The specimen was PBMCs. The receptors shown here come from a male donor in good health and CMV-seropositive.

The chain joins TRBV9 to TRBJ2-5, with 9 bases identical to TRBD1. This CDR3 contains 16 residues. The trim removed 4 bases at V and 5 bases at J, leaving 12 bases unmatched. Germline CDR1 is SGDLS and CDR2 is YYNGEE. CDR3 in DNA: TGTGCCAGCAGCCCCCGGGGACAGGGAGGAATGGAGACCCAGTACTTC. This gives the protein CASSPRGQGGMETQYF.

J is TRBJ2-3 and V is TRBV30; D possibly corresponds to TRBD2 (6 bases). V was pared by 4 bases and J by 6 bases, with 14 bases between. The CDR3 spans 13 residues. Germline V gives CDR1 GTSNPN, CDR2 SVGIG (reference sequence). CDR3 loop: CAWNPGARDTQYF. In nucleotides, the CDR3 is TGTGCCTGGAACCCGGGAGCACGGGATACGCAGTATTTT.

This clone was seen once. Sequence at one end of the junction differs from germline and may be a read error. The genes are TRBV7-9 and TRBJ1-2; weak D call: TRBD1 (6 bases). This CDR3 spans 14 amino acids. Germline V gene data show CDR1 as SEHNR and CDR2 as FQNEAQ (reference sequence). CDR3 residues: CSSSPQGGNYGYTF. The CDR3 DNA follows: TGTTCCAGCAGCCCACAGGGAGGGAACTATGGCTACACCTTC.

This chain joins TRBV29-1 and TRBJ2-2; perhaps TRBD2 as D (5 bases). The CDR3 spans 16 residues. Trimming removed 3 bases at V and 4 bases at J, with 18 bases between. Germline values: CDR1 SQVTM, CDR2 ANQGSEA. The CDR3 sequence: CSVEGRGGPPTGELFF. The CDR3 DNA reads TGCAGCGTTGAGGGTCGGGGTGGTCCCCCCACCGGGGAGCTGTTTTTT.

The chain has TRBV5-4 and TRBJ2-1, with 9 bases aligning to TRBD2. The V gene's germline CDR1 is SGHNT and CDR2 YYREEE (reference sequence). Trimming at V came to 4 bases and at J to 0 bases, leaving 11 bases not matched to a gene. There are 18 residues in the CDR3. This CDR3 is CASSAGLAGTNSYNEQFF. CDR3 DNA: TGTGCCAGCAGCGCCGGCCTAGCGGGAACCAACTCCTACAATGAGCAGTTCTTC.

This chain uses TRBV2 with TRBJ2-7, with D possibly being TRBD2 (6 bases). The CDR3 spans 14 residues. The germline CDR1 and CDR2 sequences are SNHLY and FYNNEI. V was trimmed by 8 bases and J by 3 bases, leaving 17 bases between them. The CDR3 DNA is TGTGCCAGCTTGGGAGACGGGAGCTACTACGAGCAGTACTTC. As protein: CASLGDGSYYEQYF. The whole variable domain, filled in from reference TRBV2 and TRBJ2-7, reads EPEVTQTPSHQVTQMGQEVILRCVPISNHLYFYWYRQILGQKVEFLVSFYNNEISEKSEIFDDQFSVERPDGSNFTLKIRSTKLEDSAMYFCASLGDGSYYEQYFGPGTRLTVT.

CDR3 nucleotide sequence: TGTGCCAGTAGTAGATCCGGGACAGGTTTTGTCGGGGAGCTGTTTTTT. This translates into CASSRSGTGFVGELFF. The chain couples TRBV19 to TRBJ2-2; 8 nucleotides align to TRBD1. The CDR3 has 16 residues. CDR1 and CDR2 (germline): LNHDA, SQIVND (reference sequence). V shed 4 bases and J 7 bases; nucleotides not matched to a gene: 11.

This rearrangement joins TRBV7-8 to TRBJ2-6; 14 bases line up with TRBD2. The V gene end was trimmed by 4 bases and the J gene end by 0 bases; junction bases not matched to a gene: 2. This CDR3 is built from 18 residues. The germline gives CDR1 SGHVS, CDR2 FQNEAQ. The chain's CDR3 is CASSSGLAGVSGANVLTF. The CDR3 bases are TGTGCCAGCAGCTCGGGACTAGCGGGAGTCTCTGGGGCCAACGTCCTGACTTTC.

This clone showed up just a few times. The V and J genes are TRBV9 and TRBJ1-2; no definite D call. Trimming shortened V by 1 base and J by 4 bases, and 17 bases separated the two germline ends. The CDR3 sequence is 16 residues long. Germline loops: CDR1 SGDLS, CDR2 YYNGEE. The CDR3 sequence is CASSVSQAPPSYGYTF. Written as DNA, the CDR3 is TGTGCCAGCAGCGTATCACAAGCGCCCCCATCCTATGGCTACACCTTC.

A single count supports this clone. The CDR3 bases are TGTGCCAGCAGCGTAGCTCCGGGGGCTGGAAACACCATATATTTT. Amino acid sequence: CASSVAPGAGNTIYF. The rearrangement links TRBV9 to TRBJ1-3, with D possibly matching TRBD1 (5 bases). V lost 0 bases and J 2 bases, leaving 9 bases between the germline ends. CDR3 length: 15 amino acids. Germline V gene lookup returns CDR1 SGDLS and CDR2 YYNGEE.

The chain recombines TRBV6-1 with TRBJ2-7; D possibly corresponds to TRBD1 (6 bases). CDR1 MNHNS and CDR2 SASEGT come from the germline V gene. The CDR3 runs to 14 residues. Trimming removed 3 bases at V and 4 bases at J, with 13 bases between. The CDR3 DNA follows: TGTGCCAGCAGTGACGCACAGGGTTATTACGAGCAGTACTTC. As protein: CASSDAQGYYEQYF.

This clone has just one count. The DNA for the CDR3 is TGTGCCAGCAGCTTTCTCGGAGGATACACAGATACGCAGTATTTT. Protein product: CASSFLGGYTDTQYF. The gene calls are TRBV7-9 and TRBJ2-3; the D gene is possibly TRBD2 (5 bases). Deletions cut 3 bases from V and 2 bases from J, with 12 bases between. The CDR3 runs to 15 residues. Germline V lookup: CDR1 SEHNR, CDR2 FQNEAQ (reference sequence).

The rearrangement uses TRBV9 and TRBJ2-3, with 7 bases identical to TRBD1. Trimming cost V 3 bases and J 8 bases; bases outside gene matches: 3. Germline CDR1 and CDR2: SGDLS and YYNGEE. This CDR3 has 12 amino acids. CDR3 protein: CASSAAGGTQYF. The CDR3 bases are TGTGCCAGCAGCGCCGCAGGGGGTACGCAGTATTTT.

V is TRBV6-1 and J is TRBJ2-7; TRBD1 matches 8 bases. J lost 6 bases, V lost 4 bases, and 5 bases had no gene match. The CDR3 runs to 13 residues. Germline V gives CDR1 MNHNS, CDR2 SASEGT. The CDR3 loop is CASSGTGNLEQYF. The DNA of the CDR3 is TGTGCCAGCAGTGGGACAGGGAACCTCGAGCAGTACTTC.

The chain combines TRBV28 with TRBJ2-7; 8 nucleotides line up with TRBD2. The CDR3 has 15 residues. Unmatched junction bases numbered 10, after V lost 4 bases and J lost 5 bases. Germline-derived CDR1 and CDR2 are MDHEN and SYDVKM. The CDR3 reads CASSSGVAGFDEQYF. CDR3 DNA sequence: TGTGCCAGCAGTTCCGGAGTAGCGGGATTCGACGAGCAGTACTTC.

This clone showed up just a few times. V gene TRBV19 combines with J gene TRBJ2-6; D is ambiguous. In germline, CDR1 is LNHDA, CDR2 SQIVND (reference sequence). The germline V and J ends were trimmed by 5 bases and 0 bases, with 8 bases remaining between them. The CDR3 is 15 amino acids. The CDR3 DNA sequence: TGTGCCAGTAGTTCTAGAATCTCTGGGGCCAACGTCCTGACTTTC. This encodes CASSSRISGANVLTF.

The rearrangement uses TRBV11-2 and TRBJ1-1, with D possibly being TRBD1 (6 bases). The V and J ends lost 4 bases and 2 bases respectively, with 8 bases between them. Germline lookup yields CDR1 SGHAT and CDR2 FQNNGV. This CDR3 comprises 13 residues. The CDR3 region is CASSSDSNTEAFF. Written as DNA, the CDR3 is TGTGCCAGCAGCTCGGACAGCAACACTGAAGCTTTCTTT.

The rearrangement uses TRBV18 and TRBJ1-2, with D uncertain. In germline, CDR1 is KGHSH, CDR2 LQKENI. With 0 bases removed from V and 5 bases from J, the gap between germline ends came to 13 bases. The CDR3 sequence is 15 residues long. In nucleotides, the CDR3 is TGTGCCAGCTCACCACCCCCCAGGACTGGGTATGGCTACACCTTC. It translates to CASSPPPRTGYGYTF.

The genes are TRBV7-2 and TRBJ2-5, with no clear D. CDR3 length equals 12 residues. Trimming pared 5 bases from V and 2 bases from J, leaving 6 bases between. Germline lookup yields CDR1 SGHTA and CDR2 FQGNSA. Here the CDR3 reads CASSQNQETQYF. DNA for the CDR3: TGTGCCAGCAGCCAAAATCAAGAGACCCAGTACTTC.

This clone was seen more than once but under ten times. The CDR3 loop reads CASSFSPDLTLPYEQYF. CDR3 nucleotides: TGTGCCAGCAGCTTTTCCCCGGACTTAACCCTCCCCTACGAGCAGTACTTC. The chain employs TRBV7-9 and TRBJ2-7, with D possibly TRBD2 on 5 matching bases. CDR1 SEHNR and CDR2 FQNEAQ come from the germline V gene (reference sequence). The length of the CDR3 is 17 residues. Between the trimmed V and J ends, which lost 3 bases and 2 bases, there was a span of 20 bases.

The gene calls are TRBV7-2 and TRBJ2-7; 9 bases fit TRBD2. Germline V lookup: CDR1 SGHTA, CDR2 FQGNSA. Trimming removed 6 bases from V and 2 bases from J; junction bases left unmatched: 8. The CDR3 runs 15 residues. CDR3 DNA sequence: TGTGCCAGCAGTACCCGGACTAGCGCCCCCTACGAGCAGTACTTC. Translated: CASSTRTSAPYEQYF.

V is TRBV10-1 and J is TRBJ2-2; possible D gene TRBD2, 6 bases. This CDR3 is 14 amino acids long. Germline V gene sequence: CDR1 WNHNN, CDR2 SYGVQD (reference sequence). V was clipped by 6 bases and J by 7 bases, with 15 bases between them. The CDR3 coding sequence is TGCGCCAGCAGGCGGGATCAAGTCAGCGGGGAGCTGTTTTTT. This translates into CASRRDQVSGELFF.